Listed here is a single TCR beta chain. Its antigen is as yet unknown. Germline V gives CDR1 DFQATT, CDR2 SNEGSKA (reference sequence). V lost 3 bases to trimming and J lost 1 base; unmatched junction nucleotides: 9. This CDR3 is 16 amino acids long. Through a sample-barcoded 5' primer and a J-beta primer mix, a second PCR was run for roughly 7 to 12 cycles. TCRdb fed the 5' RACE reads into MiXCR, producing one record per CDR3 protein. Of approximately 350,000 distinct CDR3 sequences in the sample, about 52% were seen once. The data stem from a study of blood T cells in healthy people across ages. Study outcomes and limitations: Possibly confounding the expanded clonotype changes was the fact that donor CMV status was unknown.

Isolation recovered at least 6.5 million PBMCs from every sample. This TCR derives from a man aged 60-69 years in good health. Sample: blood. The chain has TRBV20-1 and TRBJ2-1; 7 nucleotides match TRBD2. CDR3 sequence reads: CSASPRGGPSYNEQFF. CDR3 bases: TGCAGTGCTAGTCCCCGCGGGGGTCCATCCTACAATGAGCAGTTCTTC.